Presented here are 16 T cell receptor beta chains from one specimen sequenced in a study of blood T cell repertoires in COVID-19. Here immunoSEQ multiplex PCR was the method, and the copy in TCRdb shows in-frame clones only, minus some. The sample carries 17,000 or so clones, roughly 89% recorded once. The sequencing input was peripheral blood. These receptors came from a human donor in a cohort sampled during active COVID-19.

The chain has TRBV25-1 and TRBJ2-7, with D tentatively TRBD1 (7 bases). Germline lookup yields CDR1 MGHDK and CDR2 SYGVNS. CDR3 length: 15 residues. Trimming took off 1 base at V and 3 bases at J, with 13 bases between the two ends. As DNA, the CDR3 is TGTGCCAGCAGTGAATTCGGGCAGGGGGGCTACGAGCAGTACTTC. This encodes CASSEFGQGGYEQYF.

The V gene is TRBV2, the J gene TRBJ1-4; tentative D call: TRBD1 (6 bases). Germline CDR1 is SNHLY and CDR2 is FYNNEI. The CDR3 length is 14 residues. V gave up 8 bases and J gave up 8 bases, with 18 bases separating them. CDR3 DNA sequence: TGTGCCAGCGGGCGGGGGGCTCTGGGGGAAAAACTGTTTTTT. Encoded protein: CASGRGALGEKLFF. The variable domain in full, completed from reference TRBV2 and TRBJ1-4, reads EPEVTQTPSHQVTQMGQEVILRCVPISNHLYFYWYRQILGQKVEFLVSFYNNEISEKSEIFDDQFSVERPDGSNFTLKIRSTKLEDSAMYFCASGRGALGEKLFFGSGTQLSVL.

This chain uses TRBV9 with TRBJ2-6, with a weak D call TRBD2 (6 bases). Germline CDR1 SGDLS, CDR2 YYNGEE. V lost 4 bases and J lost 3, with 14 bases in between. CDR3 length: 16 amino acids. CDR3 in amino acids: CASSPSQTSGANVLTF. CDR3 DNA: TGTGCCAGCAGCCCCTCTCAGACTAGTGGGGCCAACGTCCTGACTTTC.

The rearrangement links TRBV7-2 to TRBJ1-5; 8 bases line up with TRBD1. This CDR3 has 14 amino acids. Losses at the gene ends were 5 bases for V and 6 bases for J; bases not matched to a gene: 6. Per the germline V gene, CDR1 is SGHTA and CDR2 is FQGNSA. The CDR3 nucleotides are TGTGCCAGCAGCGTCGACAGGGGAGGTCAGCCCCAGCATTTT. Translation: CASSVDRGGQPQHF.

This chain uses TRBV5-5 with TRBJ2-1; D is undetermined. Looked up from germline, CDR1 is SGHKS and CDR2 is YYEKEE (reference sequence). The CDR3 length is 16 residues. V was clipped by 2 bases and J by 0 bases, with 12 bases between them. CDR3 nucleotide sequence: TGTGCCAGCAGCTTTTATAACGGGTTCTCCTACAATGAGCAGTTCTTC. Its translation is CASSFYNGFSYNEQFF.

The chain carries TRBV3-1 (or the pseudogene TRBV3-2) and TRBJ1-2; the D gene is possibly TRBD1 (5 bases). V gave up 3 bases and J gave up 3 bases, with 11 bases separating them. The CDR3 is 14 amino acids. Germline V gene lookup returns CDR1 LGHDT and CDR2 YNNKEL (reference sequence). CDR3 sequence (DNA): TGTGCCAGCAGCCAGGGGACTACCCACTATGGCTACACCTTC. This translates into CASSQGTTHYGYTF.

The chain joins TRBV6-6 to TRBJ1-6; the match to TRBD1 covers 9 bases. In germline, CDR1 is MNHNY, CDR2 SVGAGI (reference sequence). This CDR3 has 14 residues. J lost 13 bases, V lost 5 bases, and 9 bases had no gene match. Written as DNA, the CDR3 is TGTGCCAGCAGTGTGACAGGGGGGGACTTTCCCCTCCACTTT. It specifies CASSVTGGDFPLHF.

Notes on this clone: A read error may account for a junction end that differs from germline. CDR3: CATAAPLNF. In DNA, the CDR3 is TGTGCCACCGCGGCACCCCTTAACTTC. The V and J genes are TRBV28 and TRBJ2-4, with D hard to call. The V gene's germline CDR1 is MDHEN and CDR2 SYDVKM. The CDR3 sequence is 9 residues long.

This sequence joins TRBV7-8 and TRBJ1-1; D is ambiguous. Looked up from germline, CDR1 is SGHVS and CDR2 is FQNEAQ. The V end was cut by 3 bases, the J end by 0 bases, with 5 bases between. The CDR3 is 13 amino acids. Here the CDR3 DNA reads TGTGCCAGCAGCTTGTCGTTGAACACTGAAGCTTTCTTT. Its translation is CASSLSLNTEAFF.

CDR3 DNA: TGTGCCAGCAGTCAAAATCAGGGGGCTACTGAAGCTTTCTTT. Amino acids: CASSQNQGATEAFF. This chain uses TRBV6-6 with TRBJ1-1; 8 nucleotides match TRBD1. Germline V gene sequence: CDR1 MNHNY, CDR2 SVGAGI (reference sequence). There are 14 residues in the CDR3. Germline trimming cut 5 bases from V and 5 bases from J; bases unmatched to any gene: 7.

This clone was counted a single time. The chain couples TRBV25-1 to TRBJ1-2, with D perhaps matching TRBD1 (6 bases). V dropped 6 bases and J dropped 4 bases, with 18 bases sitting between them. Per the germline V gene, CDR1 is MGHDK and CDR2 is SYGVNS. The CDR3 is made up of 15 amino acids. The chain's CDR3 is CASSPLGDTGYGYTF. Here the CDR3 DNA reads TGTGCCAGCAGCCCTCTAGGGGACACTGGCTATGGCTACACCTTC.

This clone was found once. The chain recombines TRBV4-2 with TRBJ2-7; 8 nucleotides agree with TRBD1. V shed 3 bases, J shed 1 base, and the junction held 8 bases outside the gene matches. The CDR3 consists of 16 residues. Germline V gene data show CDR1 as LGHNA and CDR2 as YNFKEQ. CDR3: CASSHPGQAASYEQYF. The CDR3 bases are TGTGCCAGCAGCCATCCGGGACAGGCTGCGTCCTACGAGCAGTACTTC.

The chain employs TRBV12-3 or TRBV12-4 and TRBJ1-2; D unresolved. The CDR3 is 12 residues long. Trimming took 2 bases from V and 4 from J, leaving 5 bases between them. This CDR3 is CASSLTPYGYTF. In DNA form, the CDR3 reads TGTGCCAGCAGTTTAACACCCTATGGCTACACCTTC.

This clone was observed once. The V call is TRBV7-8, the J call TRBJ1-3; no clear D. In germline, CDR1 is SGHVS, CDR2 FQNEAQ. Trimming pared 5 bases from V and 3 bases from J, leaving 11 bases between. There are 14 residues in the CDR3. CDR3 amino acids: CASSVVKLGNTIYF. The CDR3 DNA reads TGTGCCAGCAGCGTCGTTAAACTTGGAAACACCATATATTTT. The whole variable domain, remainder taken from reference TRBV7-8 and TRBJ1-3, is GAGVSQSPRYKVAKRGQDVALRCDPISGHVSLFWYQQALGQGPEFLTYFQNEAQLDKSGLPSDRFFAERPEGSVSTLKIQRTQQEDSAVYLCASSVVKLGNTIYFGEGSWLTVV.

The chain combines TRBV12-3 or TRBV12-4 with TRBJ2-3; TRBD2 might be the D (5 bases). The CDR3 length is 12 residues. The V and J ends lost 5 bases and 7 bases respectively, with 10 bases between them. The CDR3 DNA sequence: TGTGCCAGCAGTAACAACGGGAATACGCAGTATTTT. As protein: CASSNNGNTQYF.

The CDR3 sequence is CASSLTGGWGEQFF. The CDR3 DNA is TGTGCCAGCAGCCTGACAGGGGGATGGGGTGAGCAGTTCTTC. V usage is TRBV27 and J usage is TRBJ2-1; 9 bases fit TRBD1. The germline CDR1 and CDR2 sequences are MNHEY and SMNVEV (reference sequence). This CDR3 contains 14 residues. V trimming: 6 bases; J trimming: 9 bases; junction bases outside the gene matches: 9.